This T cell receptor (beta chain) was observed in a study of T-cell reconstitution after alpha-beta-depleted transplantation in children. Unique molecular identifiers tagged the TCRbeta library. TCRdb recomputed calls from the PCR reads with MiXCR, one row per CDR3 protein. The data contain 80,000 to 95,000 distinct CDR3 sequences, roughly 8.8% of them singletons. The germline V gene has CDR1 LGHDT and CDR2 YNNKEL (reference sequence). The CDR3 extends over 13 amino acids. V dropped 4 bases and J dropped 6 bases, with 12 bases sitting between them. This clonotype was seen repeatedly, ten times or more.

This TCR was recovered from a human donor who donated a stem cell graft to a child with congenital amegakaryocytic thrombocytopenia. V usage is TRBV3-1 and J usage is TRBJ1-1, with a possible D match to TRBD1 (6 bases). Sequenced material: PBMCs from the stem cell graft donor, taken from the stem cell graft. The CDR3 DNA reads as TGTGCCAGCAGCCCAGAAACAGGGCCTGAAGCTTTCTTT. Translation: CASSPETGPEAFF.